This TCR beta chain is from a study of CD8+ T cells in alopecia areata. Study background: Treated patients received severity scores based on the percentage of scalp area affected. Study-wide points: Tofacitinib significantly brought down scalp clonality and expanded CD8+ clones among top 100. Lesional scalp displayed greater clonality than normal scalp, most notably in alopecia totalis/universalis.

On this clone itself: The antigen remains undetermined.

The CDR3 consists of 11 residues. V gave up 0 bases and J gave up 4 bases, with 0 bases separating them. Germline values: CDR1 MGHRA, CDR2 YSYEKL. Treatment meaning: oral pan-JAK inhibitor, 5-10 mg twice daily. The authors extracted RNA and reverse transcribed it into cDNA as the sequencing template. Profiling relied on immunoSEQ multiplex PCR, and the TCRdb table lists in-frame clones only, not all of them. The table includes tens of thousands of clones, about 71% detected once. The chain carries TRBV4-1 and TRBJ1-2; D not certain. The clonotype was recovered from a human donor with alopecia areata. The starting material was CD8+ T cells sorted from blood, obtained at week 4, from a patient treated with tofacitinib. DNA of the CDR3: TGCGCCAGCAGCCAAGACTATGGCTACACCTTC. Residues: CASSQDYGYTF.